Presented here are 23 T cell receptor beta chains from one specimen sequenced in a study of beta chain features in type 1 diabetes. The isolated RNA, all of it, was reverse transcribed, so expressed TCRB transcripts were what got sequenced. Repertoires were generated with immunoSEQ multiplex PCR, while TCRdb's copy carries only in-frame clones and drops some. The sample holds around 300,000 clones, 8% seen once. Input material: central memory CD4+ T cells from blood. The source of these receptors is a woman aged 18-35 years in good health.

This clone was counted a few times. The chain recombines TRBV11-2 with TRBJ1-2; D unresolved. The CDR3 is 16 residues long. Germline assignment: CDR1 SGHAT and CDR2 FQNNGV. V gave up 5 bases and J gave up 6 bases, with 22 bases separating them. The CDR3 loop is CASSPLRGFYVDGYTF. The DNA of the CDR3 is TGTGCCAGCAGCCCACTTCGAGGGTTCTATGTTGATGGCTACACCTTC.

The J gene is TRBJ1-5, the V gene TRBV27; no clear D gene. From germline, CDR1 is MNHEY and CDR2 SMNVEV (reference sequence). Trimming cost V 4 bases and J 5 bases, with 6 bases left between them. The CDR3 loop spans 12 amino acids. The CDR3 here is CASSSIDQPQHF. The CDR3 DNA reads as TGTGCCAGCAGTTCTATAGATCAGCCCCAGCATTTT.

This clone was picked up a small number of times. Written as DNA, the CDR3 is TGTGCCAGCAGCGTTGGGACGGAGACTATACGTAATGAGCAGTTCTTC. It translates to CASSVGTETIRNEQFF. The chain joins TRBV7-8 to TRBJ2-1, with D perhaps assigned TRBD1 or TRBD2 (5 bases each). The length of the CDR3 is 16 residues. V lost 5 bases and J lost 7, with 21 bases in between. Germline CDR1 is SGHVS and CDR2 is FQNEAQ.

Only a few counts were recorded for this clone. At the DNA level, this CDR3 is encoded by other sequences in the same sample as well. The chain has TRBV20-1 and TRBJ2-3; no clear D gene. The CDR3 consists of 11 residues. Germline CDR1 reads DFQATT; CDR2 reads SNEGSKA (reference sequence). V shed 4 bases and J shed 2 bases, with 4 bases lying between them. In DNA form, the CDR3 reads TGCAGTGCTAAGTCCACAGATACGCAGTATTTT. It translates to CSAKSTDTQYF.

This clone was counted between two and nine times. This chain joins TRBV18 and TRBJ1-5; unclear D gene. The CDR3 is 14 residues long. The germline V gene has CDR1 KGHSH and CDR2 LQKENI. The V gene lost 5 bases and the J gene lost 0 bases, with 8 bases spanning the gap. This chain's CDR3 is CASSSSNSNQPQHF. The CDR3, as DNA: TGTGCCAGCTCATCGTCTAATAGCAATCAGCCCCAGCATTTT.

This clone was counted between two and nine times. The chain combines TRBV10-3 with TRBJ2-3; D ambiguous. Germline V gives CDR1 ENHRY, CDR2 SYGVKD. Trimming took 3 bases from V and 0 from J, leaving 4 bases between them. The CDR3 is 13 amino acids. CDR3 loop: CAISDHSTDTQYF. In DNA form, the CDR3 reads TGTGCCATCAGTGACCATAGCACAGATACGCAGTATTTT.

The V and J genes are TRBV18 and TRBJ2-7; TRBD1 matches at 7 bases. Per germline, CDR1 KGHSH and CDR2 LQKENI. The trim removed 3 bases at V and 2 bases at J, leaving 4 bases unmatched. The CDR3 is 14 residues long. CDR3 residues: CASSPTGQTYEQYF. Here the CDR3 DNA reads TGTGCCAGCTCACCGACAGGGCAAACCTACGAGCAGTACTTC.

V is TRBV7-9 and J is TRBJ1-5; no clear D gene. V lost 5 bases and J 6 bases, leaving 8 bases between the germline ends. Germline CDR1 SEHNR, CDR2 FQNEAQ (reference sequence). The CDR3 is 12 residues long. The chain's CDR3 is CASSRGGQPQHF. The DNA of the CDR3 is TGTGCCAGCAGCCGGGGAGGTCAGCCCCAGCATTTT.

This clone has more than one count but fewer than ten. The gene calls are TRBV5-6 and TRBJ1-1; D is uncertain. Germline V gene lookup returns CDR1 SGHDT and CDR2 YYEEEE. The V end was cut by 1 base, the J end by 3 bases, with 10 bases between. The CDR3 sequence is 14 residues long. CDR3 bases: TGTGCCAGCAGCTTGCGTAACGGGGACACTGAAGCTTTCTTT. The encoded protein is CASSLRNGDTEAFF.

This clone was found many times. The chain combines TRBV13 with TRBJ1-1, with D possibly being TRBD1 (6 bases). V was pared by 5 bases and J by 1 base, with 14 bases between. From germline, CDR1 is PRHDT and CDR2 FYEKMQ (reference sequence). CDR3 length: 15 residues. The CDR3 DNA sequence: TGTGCCAGCAGCAAGACAGGTTTTACGAACACTGAAGCTTTCTTT. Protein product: CASSKTGFTNTEAFF.

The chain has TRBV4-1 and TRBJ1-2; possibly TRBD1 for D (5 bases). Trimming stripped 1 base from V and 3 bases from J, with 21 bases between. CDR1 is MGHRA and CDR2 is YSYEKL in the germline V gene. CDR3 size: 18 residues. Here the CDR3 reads CASSQASGTLSGDYGYTF. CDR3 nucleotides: TGCGCCAGCAGCCAAGCGTCCGGGACTCTTTCGGGCGACTATGGCTACACCTTC.

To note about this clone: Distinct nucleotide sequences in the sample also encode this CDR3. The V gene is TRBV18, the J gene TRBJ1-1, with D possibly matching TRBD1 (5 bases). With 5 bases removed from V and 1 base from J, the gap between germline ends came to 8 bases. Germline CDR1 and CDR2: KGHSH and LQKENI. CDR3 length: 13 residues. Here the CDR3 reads CASSLQANTEAFF. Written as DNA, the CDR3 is TGTGCCAGCTCATTACAGGCGAACACTGAAGCTTTCTTT.

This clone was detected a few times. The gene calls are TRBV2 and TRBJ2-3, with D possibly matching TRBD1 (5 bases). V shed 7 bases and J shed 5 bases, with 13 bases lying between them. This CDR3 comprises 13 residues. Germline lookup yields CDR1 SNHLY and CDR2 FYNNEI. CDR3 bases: TGTGCCAGCAAAAAAGCCAGGGAAGATACGCAGTATTTT. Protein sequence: CASKKAREDTQYF.

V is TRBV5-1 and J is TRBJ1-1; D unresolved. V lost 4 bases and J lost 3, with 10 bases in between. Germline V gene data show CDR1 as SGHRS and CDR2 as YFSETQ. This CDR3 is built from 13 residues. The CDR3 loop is CASSQVGDTEAFF. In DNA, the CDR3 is TGCGCCAGCAGCCAAGTTGGGGACACTGAAGCTTTCTTT.

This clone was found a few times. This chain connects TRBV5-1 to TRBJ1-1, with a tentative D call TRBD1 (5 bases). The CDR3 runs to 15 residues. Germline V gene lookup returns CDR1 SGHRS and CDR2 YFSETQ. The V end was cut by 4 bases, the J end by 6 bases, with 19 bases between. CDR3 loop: CASSGIPGGAAEAFF. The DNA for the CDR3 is TGCGCCAGCAGCGGAATCCCTGGAGGGGCCGCTGAAGCTTTCTTT.

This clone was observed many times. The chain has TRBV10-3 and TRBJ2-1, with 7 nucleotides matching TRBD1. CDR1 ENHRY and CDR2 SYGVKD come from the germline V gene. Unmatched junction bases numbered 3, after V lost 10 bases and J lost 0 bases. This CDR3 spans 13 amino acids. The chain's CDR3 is CATGQVSYNEQFF. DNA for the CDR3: TGTGCCACCGGACAGGTCTCCTACAATGAGCAGTTCTTC.

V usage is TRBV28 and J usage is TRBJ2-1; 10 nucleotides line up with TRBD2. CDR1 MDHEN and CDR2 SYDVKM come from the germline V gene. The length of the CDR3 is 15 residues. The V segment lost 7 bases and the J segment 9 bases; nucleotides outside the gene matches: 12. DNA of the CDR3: TGTGCCAGCACTAGGGGAGGAGCGGGAGGGCGTGAGCAGTTCTTC. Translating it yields CASTRGGAGGREQFF.

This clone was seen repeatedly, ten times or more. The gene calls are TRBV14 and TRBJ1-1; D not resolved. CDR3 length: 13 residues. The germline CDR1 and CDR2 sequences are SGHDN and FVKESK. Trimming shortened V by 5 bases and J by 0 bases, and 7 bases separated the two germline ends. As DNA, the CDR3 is TGTGCCAGCAGCTGGGGAGTGAACACTGAAGCTTTCTTT. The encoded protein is CASSWGVNTEAFF.

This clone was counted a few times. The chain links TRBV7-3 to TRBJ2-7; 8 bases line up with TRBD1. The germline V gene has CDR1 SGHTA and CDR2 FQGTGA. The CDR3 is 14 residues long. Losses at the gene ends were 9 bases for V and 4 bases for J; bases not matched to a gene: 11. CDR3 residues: CARKDRVVSYEQYV. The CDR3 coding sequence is TGTGCCAGGAAGGACAGGGTAGTCTCGTACGAGCAGTACGTC.

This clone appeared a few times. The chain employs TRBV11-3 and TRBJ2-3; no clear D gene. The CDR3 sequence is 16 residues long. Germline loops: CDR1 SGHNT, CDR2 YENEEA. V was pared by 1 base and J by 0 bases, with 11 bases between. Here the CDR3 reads CASSLANGISTDTQYF. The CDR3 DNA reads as TGTGCCAGCAGCTTAGCAAACGGAATAAGCACAGATACGCAGTATTTT.

CDR3 nucleotide sequence: TGCGCCAGCAGCCCGAAGGGGTTCATGAACACTGAAGCTTTCTTT. Its translation: CASSPKGFMNTEAFF. The rearrangement links TRBV4-3 to TRBJ1-1, with a possible D match to TRBD1 (5 bases). In germline, CDR1 is LGHNA, CDR2 YSLEER. The CDR3 length is 15 residues. The V gene lost 4 bases and the J gene lost 0 bases, with 12 bases spanning the gap.

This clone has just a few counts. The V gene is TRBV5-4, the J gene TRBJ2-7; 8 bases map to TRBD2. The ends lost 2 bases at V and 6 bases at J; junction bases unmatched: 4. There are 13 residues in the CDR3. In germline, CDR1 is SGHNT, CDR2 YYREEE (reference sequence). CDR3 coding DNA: TGTGCCAGCAGCTTAGACGGACTAGCCGAGCAGTACTTC. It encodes CASSLDGLAEQYF.

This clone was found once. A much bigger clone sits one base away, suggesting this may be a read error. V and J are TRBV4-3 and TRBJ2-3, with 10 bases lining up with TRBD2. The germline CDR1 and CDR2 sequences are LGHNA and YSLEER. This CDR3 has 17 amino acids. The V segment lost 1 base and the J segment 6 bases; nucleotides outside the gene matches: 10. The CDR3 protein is CASSQVGTSASGDTQYF. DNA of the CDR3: TGCGCCAGCAGCCAAGTGGGGACTAGCGCCTCAGGGGATACGCAGTATTTT.